The next 17 T cell receptor beta chains were all read from a single sample in a study of T cell repertoires in cytomegalovirus infection. From the reads, TCRdb called clonotypes with MiXCR, one entry per CDR3 protein. The table lists approximately 500,000 distinct CDR3 sequences, about 11% of them singletons. The sample consisted of PBMCs. These receptors all come from a human donor in good health (CMV status not recorded). Some clones in this sample may be carry-over from other donors' samples.

This clonotype has ten or more counts. This rearrangement joins TRBV7-2 to TRBJ2-2; D gene uncertain. V was shortened by 5 bases and J by 1 base, with 14 bases between the two germline ends. The CDR3 is 16 amino acids. Germline V CDR1 and CDR2: SGHTA, FQGNSA. The CDR3 coding sequence is TGTGCCAGCAGCCCCCAAAGAGTGAAGAACACCGGGGAGCTGTTTTTT. Residues: CASSPQRVKNTGELFF.

V is TRBV12-3 or TRBV12-4 and J is TRBJ1-3; 8 nucleotides line up with TRBD1. This CDR3 contains 15 residues. V gave up 5 bases and J gave up 2 bases; unmatched junction bases: 5. The CDR3 region is CASSVRTGTGNTIYF. CDR3 bases: TGTGCCAGCAGTGTAAGGACAGGGACTGGAAACACCATATATTTT.

Ten or more counts support this clonotype. The chain recombines TRBV19 with TRBJ2-2, with 9 bases fitting TRBD2. Germline V CDR1 and CDR2: LNHDA, SQIVND (reference sequence). Trimming removed 3 bases from V and 7 bases from J; junction bases left unmatched: 9. CDR3 size: 16 residues. The CDR3 here is CASSIIAGDVGGELFF. The CDR3 DNA sequence: TGTGCCAGTAGTATCATAGCGGGAGACGTTGGCGGGGAGCTGTTTTTT.

This clonotype was counted a few times. V usage is TRBV6-5 and J usage is TRBJ2-6; 7 bases agree with TRBD1. V lost 0 bases to trimming and J lost 5 bases; unmatched junction nucleotides: 10. This CDR3 is 18 amino acids long. Germline assignment: CDR1 MNHEY and CDR2 SVGAGI. CDR3 nucleotide sequence: TGTGCCAGCAGTTACTCGAAGGGGGCGGAACAACGGGCCAACGTCCTGACTTTC. This gives the protein CASSYSKGAEQRANVLTF.

This clonotype has more than one count but fewer than ten. The rearrangement uses TRBV5-4 and TRBJ1-6; D may be TRBD1 (6 bases). V was clipped by 4 bases and J by 6 bases, with 14 bases between them. Looked up from germline, CDR1 is SGHNT and CDR2 is YYREEE (reference sequence). The CDR3 totals 15 residues. CDR3 DNA: TGTGCCAGCAGCCCAGGGGAAATTGGTAATTCACCCCTCCACTTT. As protein: CASSPGEIGNSPLHF. The full variable domain, its missing parts supplied by reference TRBV5-4 and TRBJ1-6, is ETGVTQSPTHLIKTRGQQVTLRCSSQSGHNTVSWYQQALGQGPQFIFQYYREEENGRGNFPPRFSGLQFPNYSSELNVNALELDDSALYLCASSPGEIGNSPLHFGNGTRLTVT.

In this sample, this clonotype turned up a few times. This chain links TRBV20-1 with TRBJ2-1; 12 bases are shared with TRBD2. This CDR3 is 14 amino acids long. With 5 bases clipped from V and 7 bases from J, the junction kept 6 bases outside the gene matches. Per germline, CDR1 DFQATT and CDR2 SNEGSKA (reference sequence). CDR3 region: CSAWTSGIPNEQFF. The CDR3, as DNA: TGCAGTGCTTGGACTAGCGGGATACCTAATGAGCAGTTCTTC.

This clonotype was recorded many times. V is TRBV6-6 and J is TRBJ1-5; possible D gene TRBD1, 5 bases. Germline V CDR1 and CDR2: MNHNY, SVGAGI (reference sequence). The CDR3 loop spans 16 amino acids. V gave up 0 bases and J gave up 4 bases, with 13 bases separating them. The DNA of the CDR3 is TGTGCCAGCAGTTACTCTCCGGACAAACGAAATCAGCCCCAGCATTTT. Protein product: CASSYSPDKRNQPQHF.

This chain uses TRBV29-1 with TRBJ1-3; D is undetermined. The V end was cut by 2 bases, the J end by 5 bases, with 13 bases between. This CDR3 contains 14 residues. Germline assignment: CDR1 SQVTM and CDR2 ANQGSEA. CDR3 bases: TGCAGCGTTGAAAGCGCGGATTCACGAAACACCATATATTTT. Protein product: CSVESADSRNTIYF.

This clonotype turned up a few times. The chain uses TRBV4-1 and TRBJ2-2; D not resolved. CDR1 and CDR2 (germline): MGHRA, YSYEKL. V dropped 6 bases and J dropped 4 bases, with 12 bases sitting between them. This CDR3 region has 14 residues. The CDR3 loop reads CASRPILRTGELFF. CDR3 nucleotides: TGCGCCAGCAGGCCTATTTTACGCACCGGGGAGCTGTTTTTT.

This clonotype has only one observation. This chain links TRBV7-4 with TRBJ2-7; D could derive from TRBD1 or TRBD2 (5 bases each). V gave up 4 bases and J gave up 7 bases, with 17 bases separating them. The V gene's germline CDR1 is SGHVT and CDR2 SQSDAQ. The CDR3 contains 14 residues. CDR3: CASSSPGPRGEQYF. The CDR3 DNA is TGTGCCAGCAGCTCCCCGGGACCCAGAGGGGAGCAGTACTTC.

This clonotype was counted at least ten times. The J gene is TRBJ2-7, the V gene TRBV28, with 7 bases identical to TRBD2. Germline V gene sequence: CDR1 MDHEN, CDR2 SYDVKM. Germline trimming cut 7 bases from V and 0 bases from J; bases unmatched to any gene: 6. The CDR3 is made up of 14 amino acids. The CDR3 coding sequence is TGTGCCAGCACCCAAGCGGGAAACTCCTACGAGCAGTACTTC. This gives the protein CASTQAGNSYEQYF.

Points on this clonotype: This could be a read error, since a much larger clone is one nucleotide away. The chain joins TRBV5-1 to TRBJ2-5; a weak D match, TRBD1 (5 bases). In germline, CDR1 is SGHRS, CDR2 YFSETQ. With 3 bases removed from V and 2 bases from J, the gap between germline ends came to 17 bases. CDR3 length: 16 amino acids. Here the CDR3 reads CASSSQALGQQETQYF. CDR3 nucleotides: TGCGCCAGCAGCTCACAGGCTCTAGGGCAGCAAGAGACCCAGTACTTC. Complete variable domain (other parts from reference TRBV5-1 and TRBJ2-5): KAGVTQTPRYLIKTRGQQVTLSCSPISGHRSVSWYQQTPGQGLQFLFEYFSETQRNKGNFPGRFSGRQFSNSRSEMNVSTLELGDSALYLCASSSQALGQQETQYFGPGTRLLVL.

This clonotype was found many times. V and J are TRBV11-1 and TRBJ2-7; TRBD1 aligns across 10 bases. The length of the CDR3 is 15 residues. Trimming cost V 3 bases and J 5 bases; bases outside gene matches: 7. CDR1 and CDR2 from the germline V gene are SGHAT and FQDESV (reference sequence). CDR3 residues: CASSFPGQGSHEQYF. The CDR3 DNA follows: TGTGCCAGCAGCTTCCCGGGACAGGGGTCACACGAGCAGTACTTC.

This clonotype has a count of ten or more. The chain has TRBV4-1 and TRBJ2-3; D tentatively fits TRBD1 or TRBD2 (5 bases each). The CDR3 covers 15 residues. CDR1 and CDR2 (germline): MGHRA, YSYEKL. The V end was cut by 1 base, the J end by 2 bases, with 10 bases between. CDR3 in DNA: TGCGCCAGCAGCCAAGGAGGGACCTTCACAGATACGCAGTATTTT. It is translated as CASSQGGTFTDTQYF.

V gene TRBV7-3 combines with J gene TRBJ2-3; TRBD2 matches at 9 bases. This CDR3 has 17 amino acids. The V and J ends lost 2 bases and 2 bases, in that order; junction bases with no gene match: 8. Germline loops: CDR1 SGHTA, CDR2 FQGTGA. The CDR3 loop is CASSLLGSGGPTDTQYF. Written as DNA, the CDR3 is TGTGCCAGCAGCTTATTGGGTAGCGGGGGCCCCACAGATACGCAGTATTTT.

This clonotype was detected ten times or more. This chain uses TRBV4-1 with TRBJ1-3; no clear D. Trimming took 1 base from V and 0 from J, leaving 4 bases between them. Germline CDR1 reads MGHRA; CDR2 reads YSYEKL. The CDR3 loop spans 14 amino acids. The CDR3 DNA is TGCGCCAGCAGCCAAGTACTCTCTGGAAACACCATATATTTT. This encodes CASSQVLSGNTIYF.

This clonotype was recorded at least ten times. The J gene is TRBJ1-5, the V gene TRBV24-1, with D unclear. V lost 6 bases and J 3 bases, leaving 14 bases between the germline ends. The CDR3 loop spans 15 amino acids. Germline assignment: CDR1 KGHDR and CDR2 SFDVKD. The CDR3 spells CATSRGVSDNQPQHF. The CDR3 bases are TGTGCCACCAGTCGCGGGGTTAGTGACAATCAGCCCCAGCATTTT.